The entry below gives a single T cell receptor beta chain sequence along with its context. The data were produced by immunoSEQ multiplex PCR, yet TCRdb's version contains in-frame clones alone and is incomplete. The sample includes around 9,300 clones, about two thirds of them seen just once. These data come from a study of T cell clones after liver transplantation. In germline, CDR1 is SNHLY, CDR2 FYNNEI. This CDR3 is 11 amino acids long. V dropped 4 bases and J dropped 5 bases, with 3 bases sitting between them. This TCR came from a human patient who received a liver transplant. Part of the T cell pool may stem from the graft donor. The genes are TRBV2 and TRBJ2-1; D is unresolved. The source was CD8+ T cells from blood, collected at the approximately 16-month timepoint. The CDR3 protein is CASSADNEQFF. In DNA, the CDR3 is TGTGCCAGCAGTGCGGACAATGAGCAGTTCTTC.